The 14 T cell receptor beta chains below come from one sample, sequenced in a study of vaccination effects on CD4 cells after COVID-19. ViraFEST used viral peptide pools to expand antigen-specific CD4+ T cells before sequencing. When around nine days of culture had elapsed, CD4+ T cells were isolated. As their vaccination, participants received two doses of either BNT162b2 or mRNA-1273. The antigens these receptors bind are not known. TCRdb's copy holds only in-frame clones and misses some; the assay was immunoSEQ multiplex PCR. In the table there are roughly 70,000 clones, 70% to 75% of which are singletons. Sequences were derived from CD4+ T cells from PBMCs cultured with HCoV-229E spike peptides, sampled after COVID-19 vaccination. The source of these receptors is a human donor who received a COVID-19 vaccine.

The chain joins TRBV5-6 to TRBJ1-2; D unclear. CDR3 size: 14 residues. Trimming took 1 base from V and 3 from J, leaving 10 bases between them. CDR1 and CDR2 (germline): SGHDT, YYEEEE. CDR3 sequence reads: CASSLSWADYGYTF. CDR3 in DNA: TGTGCCAGCAGCTTGTCATGGGCAGACTATGGCTACACCTTC.

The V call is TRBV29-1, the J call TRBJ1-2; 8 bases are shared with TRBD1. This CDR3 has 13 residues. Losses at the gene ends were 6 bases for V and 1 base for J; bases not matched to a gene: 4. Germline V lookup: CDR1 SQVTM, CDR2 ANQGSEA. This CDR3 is CSVAGQVNYGYTF. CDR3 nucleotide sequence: TGCAGCGTGGCGGGACAGGTTAACTATGGCTACACCTTC.

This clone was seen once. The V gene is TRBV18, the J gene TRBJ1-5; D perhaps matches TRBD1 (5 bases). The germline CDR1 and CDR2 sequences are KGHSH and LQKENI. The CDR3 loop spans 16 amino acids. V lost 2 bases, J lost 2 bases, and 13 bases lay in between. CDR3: CASSPLEGIGNQPQHF. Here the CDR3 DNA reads TGTGCCAGCTCACCATTGGAGGGGATCGGCAATCAGCCCCAGCATTTT. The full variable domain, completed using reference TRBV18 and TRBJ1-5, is NAGVMQNPRHLVRRRGQEARLRCSPMKGHSHVYWYRQLPEEGLKFMVYLQKENIIDESGMPKERFSAEFPKEGPSILRIQQVVRGDSAAYFCASSPLEGIGNQPQHFGDGTRLSIL.

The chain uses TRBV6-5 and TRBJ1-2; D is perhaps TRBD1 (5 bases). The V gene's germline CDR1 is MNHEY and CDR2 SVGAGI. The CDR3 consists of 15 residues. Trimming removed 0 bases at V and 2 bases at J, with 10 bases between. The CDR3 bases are TGTGCCAGCAGTTACTCGGGGACGGGGAACTATGGCTACACCTTC. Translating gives CASSYSGTGNYGYTF.

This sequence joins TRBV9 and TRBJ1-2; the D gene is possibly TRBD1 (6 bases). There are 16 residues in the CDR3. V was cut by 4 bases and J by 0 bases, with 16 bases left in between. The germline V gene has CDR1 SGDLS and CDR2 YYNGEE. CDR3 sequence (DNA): TGTGCCAGCAGCTCCCGGGGGGACACAGCTAACTATGGCTACACCTTC. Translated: CASSSRGDTANYGYTF.

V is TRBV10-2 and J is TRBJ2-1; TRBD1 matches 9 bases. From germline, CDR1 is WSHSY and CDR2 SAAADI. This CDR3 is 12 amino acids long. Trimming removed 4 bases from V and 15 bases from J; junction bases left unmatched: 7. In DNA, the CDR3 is TGCGCCAGCAGTGGCCCGGGACAGGGAAGGTTCTTC. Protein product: CASSGPGQGRFF.

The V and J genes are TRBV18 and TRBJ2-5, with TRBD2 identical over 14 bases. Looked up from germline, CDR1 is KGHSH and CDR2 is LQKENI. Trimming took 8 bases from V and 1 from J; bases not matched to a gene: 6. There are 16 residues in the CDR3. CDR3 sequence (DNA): TGTGCCAGCACGTGGGGACTAGCGGGGGCCCAAGAGACCCAGTACTTC. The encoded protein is CASTWGLAGAQETQYF.

The chain's CDR3 is CASTPTRQGGTEAFF. CDR3 coding DNA: TGTGCCAGTACCCCTACCCGACAGGGGGGCACTGAAGCTTTCTTT. The chain combines TRBV19 with TRBJ1-1; 9 positions match TRBD1. Germline V gene data show CDR1 as LNHDA and CDR2 as SQIVND (reference sequence). The CDR3 is 15 amino acids. V lost 7 bases and J lost 4; bases outside the gene matches: 10. The whole variable domain, remainder taken from reference TRBV19 and TRBJ1-1, is DGGITQSPKYLFRKEGQNVTLSCEQNLNHDAMYWYRQDPGQGLRLIYYSQIVNDFQKGDIAEGYSVSREKKESFPLTVTSAQKNPTAFYLCASTPTRQGGTEAFFGQGTRLTVV.

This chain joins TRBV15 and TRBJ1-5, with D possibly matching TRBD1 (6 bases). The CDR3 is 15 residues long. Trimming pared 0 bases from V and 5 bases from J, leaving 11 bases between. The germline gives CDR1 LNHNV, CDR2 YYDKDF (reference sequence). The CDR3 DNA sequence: TGTGCCACCAGCAGAGAACTGGGGGCCTATCAGCCCCAGCATTTT. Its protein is CATSRELGAYQPQHF.

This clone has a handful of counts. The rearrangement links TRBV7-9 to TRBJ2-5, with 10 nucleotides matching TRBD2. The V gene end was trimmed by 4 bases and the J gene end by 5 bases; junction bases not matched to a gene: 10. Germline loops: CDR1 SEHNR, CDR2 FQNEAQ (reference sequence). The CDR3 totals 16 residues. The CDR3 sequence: CASSYKRGGRGETQYF. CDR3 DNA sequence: TGTGCCAGCAGCTACAAGCGGGGGGGCCGTGGCGAGACCCAGTACTTC.

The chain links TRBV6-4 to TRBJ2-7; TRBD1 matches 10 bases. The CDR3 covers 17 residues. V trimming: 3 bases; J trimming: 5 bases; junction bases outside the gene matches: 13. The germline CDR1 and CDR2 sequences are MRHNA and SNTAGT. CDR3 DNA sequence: TGTGCCAGCAGTGATAAAATAGGGGGACAGGGGAATCACGAGCAGTACGTC. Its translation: CASSDKIGGQGNHEQYV.

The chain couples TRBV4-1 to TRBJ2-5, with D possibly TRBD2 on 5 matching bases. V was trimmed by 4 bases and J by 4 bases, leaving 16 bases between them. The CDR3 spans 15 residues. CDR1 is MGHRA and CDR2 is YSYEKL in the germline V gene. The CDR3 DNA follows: TGCGCCAGCAGCCGGCCGGGGATCCCCCCAGAGACCCAGTACTTC. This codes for CASSRPGIPPETQYF.

In DNA form, the CDR3 reads TGTGCCAGCAGTTATCAGTCGGGAACTCTGGAAAACACCATATATTTT. Protein: CASSYQSGTLENTIYF. The chain employs TRBV6-6 and TRBJ1-3; D is undetermined. Trimming pared 3 bases from V and 6 bases from J, leaving 18 bases between. The CDR3 totals 16 residues. Germline loops: CDR1 MNHNY, CDR2 SVGAGI (reference sequence).

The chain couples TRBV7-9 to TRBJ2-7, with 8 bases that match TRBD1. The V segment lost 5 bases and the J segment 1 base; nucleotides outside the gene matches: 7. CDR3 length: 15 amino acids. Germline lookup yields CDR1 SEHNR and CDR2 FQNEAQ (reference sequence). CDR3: CASSEQGARSYEQYV. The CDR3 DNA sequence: TGTGCCAGCAGCGAGCAGGGGGCAAGGTCCTACGAGCAGTACGTC.